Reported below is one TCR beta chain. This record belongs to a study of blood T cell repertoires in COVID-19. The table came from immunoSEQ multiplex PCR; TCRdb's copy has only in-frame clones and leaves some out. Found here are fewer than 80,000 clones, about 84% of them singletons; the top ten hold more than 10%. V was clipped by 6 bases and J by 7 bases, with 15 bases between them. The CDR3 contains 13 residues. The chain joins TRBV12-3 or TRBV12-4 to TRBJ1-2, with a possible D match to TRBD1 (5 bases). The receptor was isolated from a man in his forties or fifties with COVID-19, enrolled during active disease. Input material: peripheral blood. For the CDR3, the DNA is TGTGCCAGCAGACCCGGCAGGGTAGGTGGCTACACCTTC. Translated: CASRPGRVGGYTF.